A selection of T cell receptor beta chains follows, all from one sample in a study of blood T cell repertoires in COVID-19. Only in-frame clones appear in the TCRdb table, and some are missing; sequencing was by immunoSEQ multiplex PCR. This table holds 150,000 to 200,000 clones, approximately 90% found once. The sequenced material came from peripheral blood. The receptors stem from a woman in her 70s with COVID-19, enrolled during active disease. Both conserved end residues are part of each CDR3. The D gene is left open where the match is weak.

CDR3	D	V	J
CASSLLAYEQYF	.	TRBV28	TRBJ2-7
CASSFYRGRNGYTF	TRBD1	TRBV28	TRBJ1-2
CASSLPGTPDHNEQFF	.	TRBV7-3	TRBJ2-1
CASSLKQLAGTDTQYF	TRBD2	TRBV5-4	TRBJ2-3
CASSPRDRDREQYF	TRBD1	TRBV7-7	TRBJ2-7
CSVGHSLEKLFF	.	TRBV29-1	TRBJ1-4
CASSSFEGGNTEAFF	.	TRBV18	TRBJ1-1
CASSSYMSSGANVLTF	.	TRBV5-1	TRBJ2-6
CASSLTSGQGYEKLFF	TRBD1	TRBV5-4	TRBJ1-4
CASSLPLGGEQFF	.	TRBV11-1	TRBJ2-1
CASHPGGGVAWTF	.	TRBV27	TRBJ1-2
CASSLVGDSRTGYTF	TRBD1	TRBV5-1	TRBJ1-2
CASSPRTGVGELFF	TRBD1	TRBV11-1	TRBJ2-2
CASSSRDLSSYEQYF	.	TRBV6-6	TRBJ2-7
CASSLGLGQYEQYF	.	TRBV5-5	TRBJ2-7
CASSVASGSWNEQFF	TRBD2	TRBV28	TRBJ2-1
CASRTTSYGYTF	.	TRBV6-5	TRBJ1-2
CASSQDWTGGQPQHF	TRBD1	TRBV4-3	TRBJ1-5
CASSLDSGSGKTQYF	TRBD2	TRBV28	TRBJ2-5
CSVVTATRNTIYF	.	TRBV29-1	TRBJ1-3
CASSYESSGEQFF	TRBD2	TRBV6-6	TRBJ2-1
CASSTVTGVTSPLHF	TRBD1	TRBV18	TRBJ1-6
CASSQVRGRRGTEAFF	TRBD1	TRBV14	TRBJ1-1
CASSVGTGGASGNTIYF	TRBD1	TRBV6-1	TRBJ1-3
CASGPGFF	.	TRBV12-5	TRBJ2-1
CAWSSRETQYF	.	TRBV30	TRBJ2-5
CASSLTSGHPNTEAFF	.	TRBV11-3	TRBJ1-1
CASSLTGQGNYGYTF	.	TRBV11-2	TRBJ1-2
CASSSLDRVGAISSYEQYF	TRBD1	TRBV7-9	TRBJ2-7
CATSSVSNTGELFF	.	TRBV15	TRBJ2-2
CASSLQAGTDTQYF	.	TRBV14	TRBJ2-3
CASSLVAGGPSDTQYF	TRBD2	TRBV5-1	TRBJ2-3
CASSLARGDNQPQHF	.	TRBV5-6	TRBJ1-5
CASSLIGGTTEAFF	.	TRBV7-3	TRBJ1-1
CASSLFPNYGYTF	.	TRBV27	TRBJ1-2
CASSYRGQGNTIYF	TRBD1	TRBV28	TRBJ1-3
CASSQLGRGNNEKLFF	.	TRBV14	TRBJ1-4
CASSENQGAGGYTF	TRBD1	TRBV6-4	TRBJ1-2
CASSQDSPEAGVVYEQYF	TRBD2	TRBV3-1/TRBV3-2	TRBJ2-7
CASSYSRDSPQETQYF	TRBD1	TRBV6-2/TRBV6-3	TRBJ2-5
CASSLTTGGQPQHF	TRBD1	TRBV7-2	TRBJ1-5
CASSQTTGVGYEQYF	TRBD1	TRBV18	TRBJ2-7
CASSSGGYEQYF	.	TRBV12-3/TRBV12-4	TRBJ2-7
CASSHSGGRQNSYEQYF	.	TRBV3-1/TRBV3-2	TRBJ2-7
CASSAGGNTEAFF	TRBD1	TRBV6-2/TRBV6-3	TRBJ1-1
CASGRTGTEAFF	.	TRBV5-1	TRBJ1-1
CASSLRDYSYEQYF	TRBD2	TRBV27	TRBJ2-7
CASSQVVGLAGGEQYF	TRBD2	TRBV4-1	TRBJ2-7
CASSRGTVIPGELFF	.	TRBV18	TRBJ2-2
CSAVDRALSGANVLTF	TRBD1	TRBV29-1	TRBJ2-6
CASSLQESYEQYF	.	TRBV6-2/TRBV6-3	TRBJ2-7
CASSLGVGGSEKLFF	.	TRBV7-6	TRBJ1-4
CASSARGQETQYF	.	TRBV4-1	TRBJ2-5